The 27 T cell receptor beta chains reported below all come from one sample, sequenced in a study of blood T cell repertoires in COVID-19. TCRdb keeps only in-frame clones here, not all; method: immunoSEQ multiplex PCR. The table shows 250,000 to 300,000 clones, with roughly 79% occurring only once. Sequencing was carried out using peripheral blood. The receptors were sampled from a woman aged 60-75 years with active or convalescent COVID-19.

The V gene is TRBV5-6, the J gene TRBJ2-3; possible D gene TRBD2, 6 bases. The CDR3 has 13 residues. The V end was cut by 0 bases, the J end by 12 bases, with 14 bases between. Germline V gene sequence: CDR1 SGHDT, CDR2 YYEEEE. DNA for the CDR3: TGTGCCAGCAGCTTGGCCGGAGGGATCGGACAGTATTTT. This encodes CASSLAGGIGQYF. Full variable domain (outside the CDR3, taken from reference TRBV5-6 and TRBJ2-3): DAGVTQSPTHLIKTRGQQVTLRCSPKSGHDTVSWYQQALGQGPQFIFQYYEEEERQRGNFPDRFSGHQFPNYSSELNVNALLLGDSALYLCASSLAGGIGQYFGPGTRLTVL.

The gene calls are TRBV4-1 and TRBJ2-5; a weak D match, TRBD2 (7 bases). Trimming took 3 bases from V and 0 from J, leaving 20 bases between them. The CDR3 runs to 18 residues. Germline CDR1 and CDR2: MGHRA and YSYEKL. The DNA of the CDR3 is TGCGCCAGCAGCCATGGGGGGGGCGGGACCGGGTACCAAGAGACCCAGTACTTC. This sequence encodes CASSHGGGGTGYQETQYF.

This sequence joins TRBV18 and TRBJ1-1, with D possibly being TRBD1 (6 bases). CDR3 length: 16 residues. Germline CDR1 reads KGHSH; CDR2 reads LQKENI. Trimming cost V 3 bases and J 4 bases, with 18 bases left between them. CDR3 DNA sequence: TGTGCCAGCTCACCGTCCATGCAGGGGATAGGCACTGAAGCTTTCTTT. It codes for CASSPSMQGIGTEAFF.

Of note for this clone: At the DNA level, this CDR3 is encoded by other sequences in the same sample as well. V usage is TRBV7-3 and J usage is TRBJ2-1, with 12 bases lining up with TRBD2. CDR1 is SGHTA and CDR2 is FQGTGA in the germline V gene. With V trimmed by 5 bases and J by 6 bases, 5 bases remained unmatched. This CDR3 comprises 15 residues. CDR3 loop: CASSPGLAGSNEQFF. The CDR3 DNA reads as TGTGCCAGCAGCCCCGGACTAGCGGGGTCCAATGAGCAGTTCTTC.

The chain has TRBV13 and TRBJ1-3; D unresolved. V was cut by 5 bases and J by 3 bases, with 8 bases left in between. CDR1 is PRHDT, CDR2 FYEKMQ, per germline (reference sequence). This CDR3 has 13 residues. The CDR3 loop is CASSLRDGNTIYF. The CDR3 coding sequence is TGTGCCAGCAGCCTCCGCGATGGAAACACCATATATTTT.

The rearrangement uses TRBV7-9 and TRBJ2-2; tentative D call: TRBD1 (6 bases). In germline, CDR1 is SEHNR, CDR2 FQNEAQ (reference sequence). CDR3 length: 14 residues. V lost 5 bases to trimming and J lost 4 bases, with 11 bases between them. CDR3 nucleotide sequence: TGTGCCAGCAGCGCCGGGACACTCACCGGGGAGCTGTTTTTT. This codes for CASSAGTLTGELFF.

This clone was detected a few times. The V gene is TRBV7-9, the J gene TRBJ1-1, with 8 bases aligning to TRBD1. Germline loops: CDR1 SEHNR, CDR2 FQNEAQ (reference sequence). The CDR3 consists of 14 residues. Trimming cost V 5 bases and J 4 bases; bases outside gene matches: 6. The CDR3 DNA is TGTGCCAGCAGCCGACAGGGGCGGGTCACTGAAGCTTTCTTT. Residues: CASSRQGRVTEAFF.

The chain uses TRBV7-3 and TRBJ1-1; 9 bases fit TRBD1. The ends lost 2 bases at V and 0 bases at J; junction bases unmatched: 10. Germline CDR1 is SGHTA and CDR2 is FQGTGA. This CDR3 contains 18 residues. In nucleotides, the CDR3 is TGTGCCAGCAGCTTATGGGGACAGGGAATCGGGATGAACACTGAAGCTTTCTTT. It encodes CASSLWGQGIGMNTEAFF.

Written as DNA, the CDR3 is TGTGCCAGCAGCGCGATCGGGACAGTCACCGGGGAGCTGTTTTTT. As protein: CASSAIGTVTGELFF. V usage is TRBV9 and J usage is TRBJ2-2, with 7 positions matching TRBD1. Germline values: CDR1 SGDLS, CDR2 YYNGEE. This CDR3 comprises 15 residues. The J segment lost 4 bases and the V segment lost 3 bases, leaving 6 bases of the junction unmatched.

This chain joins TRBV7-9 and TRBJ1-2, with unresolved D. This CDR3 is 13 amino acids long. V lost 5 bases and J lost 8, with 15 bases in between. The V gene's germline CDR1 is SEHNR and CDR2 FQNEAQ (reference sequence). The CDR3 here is CASSHEPAAGYTF. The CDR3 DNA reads TGTGCCAGCAGCCACGAACCCGCGGCCGGCTACACCTTC.

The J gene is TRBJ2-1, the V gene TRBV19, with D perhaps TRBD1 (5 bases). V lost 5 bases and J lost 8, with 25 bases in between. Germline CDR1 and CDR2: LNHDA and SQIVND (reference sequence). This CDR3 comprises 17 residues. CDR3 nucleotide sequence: TGTGCCAGTAGTGGCCAGGGTTATATAGGATTTGGGGATGAGCAGTTCTTC. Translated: CASSGQGYIGFGDEQFF. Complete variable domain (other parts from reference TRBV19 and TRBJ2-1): DGGITQSPKYLFRKEGQNVTLSCEQNLNHDAMYWYRQDPGQGLRLIYYSQIVNDFQKGDIAEGYSVSREKKESFPLTVTSAQKNPTAFYLCASSGQGYIGFGDEQFFGPGTRLTVL.

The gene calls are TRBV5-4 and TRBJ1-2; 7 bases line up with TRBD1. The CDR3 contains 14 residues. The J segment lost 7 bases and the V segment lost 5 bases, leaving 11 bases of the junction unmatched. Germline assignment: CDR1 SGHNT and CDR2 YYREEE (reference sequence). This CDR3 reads CASRDTETGSGYTF. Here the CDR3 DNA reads TGTGCCAGCAGGGACACCGAGACAGGGTCTGGCTACACCTTC.

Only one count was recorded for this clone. The CDR3 nucleotides read TGTGCCAGCAGGGGGGGACAGGGAAATAGCAATCAGCCCCAGCATTTT. As protein: CASRGGQGNSNQPQHF. The chain is built from TRBV2 and TRBJ1-5; TRBD1 matches 9 bases. The ends lost 6 bases at V and 0 bases at J; junction bases unmatched: 6. From germline, CDR1 is SNHLY and CDR2 FYNNEI. There are 16 residues in the CDR3.

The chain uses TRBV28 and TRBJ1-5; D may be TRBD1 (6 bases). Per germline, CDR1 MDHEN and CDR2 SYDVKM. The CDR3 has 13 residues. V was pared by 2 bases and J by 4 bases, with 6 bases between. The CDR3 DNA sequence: TGTGCCAGCAGTTTAGGACAGAATCAGCCCCAGCATTTT. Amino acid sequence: CASSLGQNQPQHF. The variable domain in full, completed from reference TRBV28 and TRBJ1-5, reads DVKVTQSSRYLVKRTGEKVFLECVQDMDHENMFWYRQDPGLGLRLIYFSYDVKMKEKGDIPEGYSVSREKKERFSLILESASTNQTSMYLCASSLGQNQPQHFGDGTRLSIL.

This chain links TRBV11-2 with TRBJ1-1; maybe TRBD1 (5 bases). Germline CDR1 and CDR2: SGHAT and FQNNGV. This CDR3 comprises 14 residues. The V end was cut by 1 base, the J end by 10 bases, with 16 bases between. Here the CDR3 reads CASSLVPDTGSAFF. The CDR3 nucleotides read TGTGCCAGCAGCTTAGTGCCGGACACCGGCTCAGCTTTCTTT.

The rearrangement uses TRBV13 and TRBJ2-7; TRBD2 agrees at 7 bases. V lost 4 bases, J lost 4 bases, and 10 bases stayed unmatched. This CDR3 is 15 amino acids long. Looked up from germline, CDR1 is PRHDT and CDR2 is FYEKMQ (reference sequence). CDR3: CASSSRGTAIYEQYF. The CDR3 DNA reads TGTGCCAGCAGCTCGCGGGGGACGGCCATTTACGAGCAGTACTTC. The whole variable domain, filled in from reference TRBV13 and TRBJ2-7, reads AAGVIQSPRHLIKEKRETATLKCYPIPRHDTVYWYQQGPGQDPQFLISFYEKMQSDKGSIPDRFSAQQFSDYHSELNMSSLELGDSALYFCASSSRGTAIYEQYFGPGTRLTVT.

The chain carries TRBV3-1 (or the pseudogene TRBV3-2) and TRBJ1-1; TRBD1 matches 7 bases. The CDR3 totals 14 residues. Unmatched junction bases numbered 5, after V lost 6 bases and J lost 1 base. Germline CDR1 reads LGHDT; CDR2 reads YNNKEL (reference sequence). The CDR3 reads CASRTGERNTEAFF. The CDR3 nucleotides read TGTGCCAGCAGAACAGGGGAGAGGAACACTGAAGCTTTCTTT.

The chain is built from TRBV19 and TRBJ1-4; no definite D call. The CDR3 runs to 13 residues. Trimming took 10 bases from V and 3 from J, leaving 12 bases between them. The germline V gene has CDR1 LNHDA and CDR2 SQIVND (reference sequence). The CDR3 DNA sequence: TGTGCCACCGCGGGAGTTTCTAATGAAAAACTGTTTTTT. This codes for CATAGVSNEKLFF.

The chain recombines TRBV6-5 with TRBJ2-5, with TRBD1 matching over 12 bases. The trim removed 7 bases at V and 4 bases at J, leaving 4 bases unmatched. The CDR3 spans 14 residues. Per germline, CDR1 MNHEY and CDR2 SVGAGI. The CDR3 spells CASNRDRGRETQYF. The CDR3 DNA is TGTGCCAGCAATCGGGACAGGGGGCGAGAGACCCAGTACTTC.

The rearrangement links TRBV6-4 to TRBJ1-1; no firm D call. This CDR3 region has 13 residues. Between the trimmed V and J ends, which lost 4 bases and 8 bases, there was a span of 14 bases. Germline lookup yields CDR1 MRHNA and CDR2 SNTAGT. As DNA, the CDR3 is TGTGCCAGCAGTGTTGAGGCGGGATCCGAAGCTTTCTTT. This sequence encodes CASSVEAGSEAFF.

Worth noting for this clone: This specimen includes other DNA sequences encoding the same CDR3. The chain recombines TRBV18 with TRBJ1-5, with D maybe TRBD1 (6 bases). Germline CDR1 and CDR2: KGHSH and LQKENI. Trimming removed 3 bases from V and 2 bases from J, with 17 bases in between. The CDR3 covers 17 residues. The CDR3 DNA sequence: TGTGCCAGCTCACCGGGGGGGCCGGGTGTAGGCAATCAGCCCCAGCATTTT. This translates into CASSPGGPGVGNQPQHF. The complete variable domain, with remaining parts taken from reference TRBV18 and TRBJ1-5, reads NAGVMQNPRHLVRRRGQEARLRCSPMKGHSHVYWYRQLPEEGLKFMVYLQKENIIDESGMPKERFSAEFPKEGPSILRIQQVVRGDSAAYFCASSPGGPGVGNQPQHFGDGTRLSIL.

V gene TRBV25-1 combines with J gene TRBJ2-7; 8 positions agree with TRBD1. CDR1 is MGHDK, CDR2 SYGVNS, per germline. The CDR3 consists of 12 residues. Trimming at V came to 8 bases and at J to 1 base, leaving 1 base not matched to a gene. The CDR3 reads CASGQGSYEQYF. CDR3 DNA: TGTGCCAGCGGACAGGGTTCCTACGAGCAGTACTTC.

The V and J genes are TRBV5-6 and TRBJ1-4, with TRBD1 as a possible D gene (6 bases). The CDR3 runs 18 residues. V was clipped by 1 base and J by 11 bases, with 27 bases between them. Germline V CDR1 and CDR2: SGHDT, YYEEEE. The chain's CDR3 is CASSLLSRQPAGQGKLFF. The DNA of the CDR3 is TGTGCCAGCAGCTTGTTGTCGCGTCAGCCCGCTGGGCAGGGGAAACTGTTTTTT. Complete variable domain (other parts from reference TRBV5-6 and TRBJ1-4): DAGVTQSPTHLIKTRGQQVTLRCSPKSGHDTVSWYQQALGQGPQFIFQYYEEEERQRGNFPDRFSGHQFPNYSSELNVNALLLGDSALYLCASSLLSRQPAGQGKLFFGSGTQLSVL.

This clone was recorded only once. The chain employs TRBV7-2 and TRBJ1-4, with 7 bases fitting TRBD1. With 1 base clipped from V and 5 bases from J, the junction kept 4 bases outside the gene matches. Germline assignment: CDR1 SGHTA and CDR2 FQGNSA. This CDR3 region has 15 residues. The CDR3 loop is CASSLEDRQNEKLFF. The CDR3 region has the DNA TGTGCCAGCAGCTTAGAGGACAGGCAAAATGAAAAACTGTTTTTT. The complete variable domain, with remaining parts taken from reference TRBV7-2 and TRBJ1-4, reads GAGVSQSPSNKVTEKGKDVELRCDPISGHTALYWYRQSLGQGLEFLIYFQGNSAPDKSGLPSDRFSAERTGGSVSTLTIQRTQQEDSAVYLCASSLEDRQNEKLFFGSGTQLSVL.

The CDR3 protein is CASRRTASQETQYF. The CDR3 bases are TGTGCCAGCAGAAGGACAGCAAGCCAAGAGACCCAGTACTTC. The chain has TRBV6-5 and TRBJ2-5; maybe TRBD1 (6 bases). The germline CDR1 and CDR2 sequences are MNHEY and SVGAGI. The CDR3 consists of 14 residues. Trimming took 6 bases from V and 1 from J, leaving 12 bases between them.

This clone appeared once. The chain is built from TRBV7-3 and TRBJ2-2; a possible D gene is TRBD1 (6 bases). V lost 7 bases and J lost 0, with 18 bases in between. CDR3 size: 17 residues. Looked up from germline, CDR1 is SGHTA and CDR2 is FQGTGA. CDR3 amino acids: CASTQGGGTTNTGELFF. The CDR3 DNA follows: TGTGCCAGCACTCAAGGGGGTGGGACAACGAACACCGGGGAGCTGTTTTTT. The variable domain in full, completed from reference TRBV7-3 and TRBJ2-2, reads GAGVSQTPSNKVTEKGKYVELRCDPISGHTALYWYRQSLGQGPEFLIYFQGTGAADDSGLPNDRFFAVRPEGSVSTLKIQRTERGDSAVYLCASTQGGGTTNTGELFFGEGSRLTVL.

The CDR3 reads CASSFIPGQTNEKLFF. CDR3 coding DNA: TGTGCCAGCAGCTTTATCCCGGGACAGACTAATGAAAAACTGTTTTTT. The chain carries TRBV5-8 and TRBJ1-4; 7 bases are a match to TRBD1. Germline V CDR1 and CDR2: SGHTS, YDEGEE. Germline trimming cut 2 bases from V and 2 bases from J; bases unmatched to any gene: 6. This CDR3 has 16 amino acids.